The 12 T cell receptor beta chains below were found in one sample sequenced in a study of blood T cell repertoires in COVID-19. Libraries were prepared by immunoSEQ multiplex PCR; TCRdb keeps only in-frame clonotypes and omits some of them. Among 55,000 to 65,000 clones, 70% to 90% were seen once, and the ten largest hold 5.5% to 8.5%. The sequencing input was peripheral blood. The receptors stem from a man aged 55-75 years with active or convalescent COVID-19.

The chain is built from TRBV6-5 and TRBJ2-5; 12 bases are shared with TRBD2. Unmatched junction bases numbered 2, after V lost 5 bases and J lost 7 bases. Germline-derived CDR1 and CDR2 are MNHEY and SVGAGI. The CDR3 covers 13 residues. The CDR3 region is CASSPLAGGTQYF. In nucleotides, the CDR3 is TGTGCCAGCAGTCCACTAGCGGGAGGGACCCAGTACTTC.

The chain joins TRBV19 to TRBJ1-5; 11 bases are a match to TRBD1. This CDR3 has 15 residues. The germline V gene has CDR1 LNHDA and CDR2 SQIVND (reference sequence). V lost 6 bases to trimming and J lost 5 bases; unmatched junction nucleotides: 6. This chain's CDR3 is CASSPADRGHQPQHF. Here the CDR3 DNA reads TGTGCCAGTAGCCCCGCGGACAGGGGGCATCAGCCCCAGCATTTT.

The CDR3 region is CASRAENTGELFF. The CDR3 DNA sequence: TGTGCCAGCAGAGCTGAAAACACCGGGGAGCTGTTTTTT. This sequence joins TRBV2 and TRBJ2-2, with D unclear. Germline V gives CDR1 SNHLY, CDR2 FYNNEI. The germline V and J ends were trimmed by 6 bases and 2 bases, with 7 bases remaining between them. There are 13 residues in the CDR3.

The rearrangement links TRBV19 to TRBJ2-7; D unclear. The CDR3 runs to 13 residues. The V and J ends lost 0 bases and 7 bases respectively, with 10 bases between them. CDR1 is LNHDA and CDR2 is SQIVND in the germline V gene (reference sequence). CDR3 loop: CASSIDLSGEQYF. The CDR3 nucleotides are TGTGCCAGTAGTATAGATCTGTCCGGGGAGCAGTACTTC.

The genes are TRBV5-6 and TRBJ2-3; possibly TRBD2 for D (5 bases). The CDR3 covers 15 residues. Per the germline V gene, CDR1 is SGHDT and CDR2 is YYEEEE. V gave up 3 bases and J gave up 4 bases, with 15 bases separating them. CDR3 loop: CASSSGIFLADTQYF. In nucleotides, the CDR3 is TGTGCCAGCAGCTCGGGGATATTTCTCGCAGATACGCAGTATTTT.

The chain recombines TRBV29-1 with TRBJ2-3; perhaps TRBD1 as D (5 bases). CDR1 and CDR2 (germline): SQVTM, ANQGSEA. The CDR3 has 11 residues. Trimming shortened V by 8 bases and J by 5 bases, and 11 bases separated the two germline ends. The CDR3 DNA follows: TGCAGCACACGAAGGGGAGATACGCAGTATTTT. This sequence encodes CSTRRGDTQYF.

The J gene is TRBJ1-2, the V gene TRBV2; perhaps TRBD1 as D (6 bases). The CDR3 contains 14 residues. CDR1 and CDR2 (germline): SNHLY, FYNNEI. V shed 6 bases and J shed 3 bases, with 14 bases lying between them. CDR3: CASRTGTLYYGYTF. DNA for the CDR3: TGTGCCAGCAGGACCGGGACACTCTACTATGGCTACACCTTC.

This clone is hyperexpanded (1% or more) within its sample. The rearrangement joins TRBV7-2 to TRBJ2-7, with D possibly being TRBD2 (6 bases). The germline V and J ends were trimmed by 2 bases and 5 bases, with 13 bases remaining between them. CDR1 and CDR2 from the germline V gene are SGHTA and FQGNSA. The CDR3 consists of 14 residues. The CDR3 nucleotides read TGTGCCAGCAGCTTAATTACGGGAGACGACGAGCAGTACTTC. Its translation is CASSLITGDDEQYF.

The chain combines TRBV19 with TRBJ2-3, with 10 bases fitting TRBD2. Per the germline V gene, CDR1 is LNHDA and CDR2 is SQIVND (reference sequence). Losses at the gene ends were 4 bases for V and 3 bases for J; bases not matched to a gene: 4. This CDR3 contains 15 residues. This chain's CDR3 is CASSTSSGGTDTQYF. The CDR3 DNA sequence: TGTGCCAGTAGTACCTCTAGCGGGGGAACAGATACGCAGTATTTT.

The chain employs TRBV18 and TRBJ2-1, with 7 bases identical to TRBD1. Germline V gives CDR1 KGHSH, CDR2 LQKENI. The CDR3 covers 13 residues. V dropped 3 bases and J dropped 5; count of bases not matched to a gene: 1. CDR3 sequence: CASSPGQNNEQFF. CDR3 sequence (DNA): TGTGCCAGCTCACCGGGACAGAACAATGAGCAGTTCTTC. The entire variable domain, with the rest obtained from reference TRBV18 and TRBJ2-1, is as follows: NAGVMQNPRHLVRRRGQEARLRCSPMKGHSHVYWYRQLPEEGLKFMVYLQKENIIDESGMPKERFSAEFPKEGPSILRIQQVVRGDSAAYFCASSPGQNNEQFFGPGTRLTVL.

This clone was found once. V usage is TRBV2 and J usage is TRBJ2-5; a possible D gene is TRBD1 (5 bases). Trimming stripped 10 bases from V and 5 bases from J, with 17 bases between. Germline loops: CDR1 SNHLY, CDR2 FYNNEI. The CDR3 runs to 13 residues. CDR3 in DNA: TGTGCCAACAAAAGGGGCAGGGTCGAGACCCAGTACTTC. Protein product: CANKRGRVETQYF.

V gene TRBV19 combines with J gene TRBJ1-3; perhaps TRBD1 as D (6 bases). Trimming took 5 bases from V and 4 from J, leaving 15 bases between them. The CDR3 totals 15 residues. Germline V gene data show CDR1 as LNHDA and CDR2 as SQIVND (reference sequence). CDR3 residues: CASSPQGSGGNTIYF. The CDR3 nucleotides read TGTGCCAGTAGTCCACAGGGCTCGGGCGGAAACACCATATATTTT.